The sequence of this T cell receptor (beta chain) was determined in a study of blood T cell repertoires in COVID-19. Study information: The study drew acute and convalescent COVID-19 samples from the United States, Italy and Spain. PBMCs, B-cell-depleted T cells, or T cells provided the cDNA or gDNA that made up the material.

Participants were placed into cohorts based on the clinical history they reported. Recovered Cohort 3 donors showed two negative PCRs, clearance, or symptom resolution. The table came from immunoSEQ multiplex PCR; TCRdb's copy has only in-frame clones and leaves some out. The sample has some 340,000 clones, approximately 89% seen once. This CDR3 contains 15 residues. V gave up 2 bases and J gave up 5 bases; unmatched junction bases: 5. CDR1 and CDR2 from the germline V gene are KGHSH and LQKENI. This clonotype was obtained from a woman younger than 45 who had recovered from COVID-19. The chain is built from TRBV18 and TRBJ2-2, with 7 bases that match TRBD1. Source material: PBMCs or T cells enriched from blood (not recorded which). Here the CDR3 DNA reads TGTGCCAGCTCACCAGGGACAGTATCTACCGGGGAGCTGTTTTTT. It yields the protein CASSPGTVSTGELFF.